This TCR beta chain comes out of a study of blood T cell repertoires in COVID-19. Study-level background: PBMCs, B-cell-depleted T cells, or T cells were the source of the cDNA or gDNA that made up the material.

In the original workflow: Amplifying reference gene primers gave estimates of nucleated cell counts. Assay: immunoSEQ multiplex PCR; the TCRdb copy retains only in-frame clones and omits some. V, J and clone size are taken as reported in that table, and D and trimming were inferred from the DNA itself. The sample includes 60,000 to 85,000 clones, approximately 81% of them seen just once. Seattle patients were enrolled during active infection and followed longitudinally. This clone was detected many times. The sequenced sample consisted of peripheral blood. This clonotype originated in a man aged 55 to 69 with COVID-19, enrolled during active disease.

The CDR3 DNA is TGTGCCAGCTCGCCTAGCCGAACTAATACCTACGAGCAGTACTTC. It translates to CASSPSRTNTYEQYF. This chain uses TRBV18 with TRBJ2-7; D is perhaps TRBD2 (5 bases). With 6 bases removed from V and 2 bases from J, the gap between germline ends came to 17 bases. The germline V gene encodes CDR1 KGHSH and CDR2 LQKENI. This CDR3 is 15 amino acids long.